Presented here are 3 T cell receptor beta chains from one specimen sequenced in a study of T cell changes during pregnancy in multiple sclerosis. Repertoires were generated with immunoSEQ multiplex PCR, while TCRdb's copy carries only in-frame clones and drops some. Of tens of thousands of clones listed, roughly 94% are singletons. The specimen comprised CD8+ T cells from peripheral blood mononuclear cells, sampled after pregnancy. Receptor source: a female donor with multiple sclerosis, enrolled in a pregnancy study.

This rearrangement joins TRBV2 to TRBJ1-3; D possibly corresponds to TRBD1 (5 bases). Germline values: CDR1 SNHLY, CDR2 FYNNEI. The CDR3 has 15 amino acids. Trimming pared 6 bases from V and 0 bases from J, leaving 12 bases between. This chain's CDR3 is CASRGGETSGNTIYF. CDR3 nucleotide sequence: TGTGCCAGCAGGGGGGGTGAGACCTCTGGAAACACCATATATTTT.

The CDR3 sequence is CASSSWTGETQYF. The CDR3 DNA reads TGTGCCAGCAGCTCTTGGACAGGGGAGACCCAGTACTTC. The chain links TRBV7-2 to TRBJ2-5, with TRBD1 matching over 8 bases. J lost 5 bases, V lost 4 bases, and 3 bases had no gene match. Germline V gene data show CDR1 as SGHTA and CDR2 as FQGNSA. The CDR3 covers 13 residues.

The chain combines TRBV27 with TRBJ2-7; 9 bases are a match to TRBD1. CDR1 is MNHEY, CDR2 SMNVEV, per germline (reference sequence). V was pared by 4 bases and J by 1 base, with 8 bases of the junction left unmatched. The CDR3 covers 16 residues. DNA of the CDR3: TGTGCCAGCAGTTCCCCCGGGACAGGGTATTCCTACGAGCAGTACTTC. Encoded protein: CASSSPGTGYSYEQYF.